This TCR beta chain appears in the sequencing data of a study of T-cell reconstitution after alpha-beta-depleted transplantation in children. Findings and caveats of the study: Newly produced T cells mostly provided counts and TCRbeta diversity after one year, as hyperexpanded clones declined. Where alpha-beta T cells came from about two months after transplant was reportedly several hundred expanded graft clones.

Comment on this clonotype: Its antigen is as yet unknown.

Trimming took 5 bases from V and 5 from J, leaving 13 bases between them. This CDR3 is 14 amino acids long. Germline V gene sequence: CDR1 DFQATT, CDR2 SNEGSKA (reference sequence). Researchers prepared the TCRbeta library using unique molecular identifiers, the study reports. TCRdb itself ran the PCR reads through MiXCR, one entry per CDR3 protein. The table shows about 980,000 distinct CDR3 sequences, with 25% to 35% occurring only once. The genes are TRBV20-1 and TRBJ1-6, with D perhaps TRBD1 (6 bases). The receptor was derived from a boy younger than two who had a stem cell transplant for SCID, so the T cells may come from the graft donor. Sample: PBMCs, mostly from graft donor cells, taken 360 days after TCRalphabeta/CD19-depleted stem cell transplant. CDR3 loop: CSAGWTEDNSPLHF. CDR3 sequence (DNA): TGCAGTGCTGGATGGACAGAAGATAATTCACCCCTCCACTTT.